These 18 T cell receptor beta chains originate from one sample sequenced in a study of blood T cell repertoires in COVID-19. Sequencing used immunoSEQ multiplex PCR; TCRdb keeps in-frame clones, though not all of them. Of 93,000 or so clones listed, about 91% are singletons. Sequenced input: peripheral blood. Receptors originate from a human donor in a cohort sampled during active COVID-19.

The sample holds a few counts of this clone. CDR3 DNA: TGCGCCAGCAGCTTGGATTGGGGAGCTAACTATGGCTACACCTTC. Its protein product is CASSLDWGANYGYTF. This chain uses TRBV5-1 with TRBJ1-2; D unresolved. Germline V CDR1 and CDR2: SGHRS, YFSETQ. Between the trimmed V and J ends, which lost 0 bases and 0 bases, there was a span of 9 bases. The CDR3 sequence is 15 residues long.

This chain links TRBV6-1 with TRBJ2-7, with 9 positions matching TRBD1. The CDR3 is 15 amino acids. Trimming cost V 3 bases and J 5 bases; bases outside gene matches: 8. Germline lookup yields CDR1 MNHNS and CDR2 SASEGT. The CDR3: CASSDWDRASHEQYF. The CDR3 bases are TGTGCCAGCAGTGATTGGGACAGGGCTTCCCACGAGCAGTACTTC.

The chain couples TRBV5-1 to TRBJ1-4; D gene uncertain. V was pared by 3 bases and J by 5 bases, with 11 bases between. This CDR3 has 14 amino acids. Germline CDR1 is SGHRS and CDR2 is YFSETQ. The CDR3 loop reads CASSSGGGNEKLFF. The CDR3 nucleotides read TGCGCCAGCAGCTCCGGAGGTGGGAATGAAAAACTGTTTTTT.

The chain employs TRBV28 and TRBJ1-5; D uncertain. Trimming removed 3 bases at V and 0 bases at J, with 9 bases between. Germline V gives CDR1 MDHEN, CDR2 SYDVKM. The CDR3 loop spans 15 amino acids. CDR3 sequence reads: CASSFRSYSNQPQHF. In DNA form, the CDR3 reads TGTGCCAGCAGTTTTAGAAGCTATAGCAATCAGCCCCAGCATTTT.

This clone was recorded only once. This sequence joins TRBV18 and TRBJ2-2, with a tentative D call TRBD1 (5 bases). The V gene lost 8 bases and the J gene lost 1 base, with 14 bases spanning the gap. Germline V gives CDR1 KGHSH, CDR2 LQKENI. This CDR3 has 15 amino acids. Written as DNA, the CDR3 is TGTGCCAGCACCTCGGACACCCTGAACACCGGGGAGCTGTTTTTT. It translates to CASTSDTLNTGELFF.

This clone was found once. The chain employs TRBV4-3 and TRBJ1-2, with D maybe TRBD1 (5 bases). The CDR3 length is 14 residues. V lost 3 bases to trimming and J lost 3 bases, with 11 bases between them. CDR1 is LGHNA and CDR2 is YSLEER in the germline V gene. As DNA, the CDR3 is TGCGCCAGCAGCCATATAGGGGAGGACTATGGCTACACCTTC. Its protein is CASSHIGEDYGYTF.

A single count supports this clone. V usage is TRBV9 and J usage is TRBJ1-2; 7 bases fit TRBD1. The CDR3 covers 13 residues. CDR1 is SGDLS, CDR2 YYNGEE, per germline. The trim removed 5 bases at V and 8 bases at J, leaving 9 bases unmatched. Here the CDR3 DNA reads TGTGCCAGCAGGGGACAGTCGAGCGAGGGCTACACCTTC. It specifies CASRGQSSEGYTF.

The rearrangement links TRBV27 to TRBJ2-7; 7 bases align to TRBD1. With 6 bases clipped from V and 2 bases from J, the junction kept 10 bases outside the gene matches. Looked up from germline, CDR1 is MNHEY and CDR2 is SMNVEV (reference sequence). The CDR3 contains 15 residues. CDR3 residues: CASRARTGVPYEQYF. CDR3 bases: TGTGCCAGCAGGGCCCGGACAGGCGTTCCCTACGAGCAGTACTTC.

The chain combines TRBV7-9 with TRBJ2-5, with TRBD1 matching 10 bases. Germline trimming cut 3 bases from V and 7 bases from J; bases unmatched to any gene: 8. This CDR3 is 15 amino acids long. Germline lookup yields CDR1 SEHNR and CDR2 FQNEAQ (reference sequence). Written as DNA, the CDR3 is TGTGCCAGCAGCTTCTACCGGGACAGGGGATCGACCCAGTACTTC. The encoded protein is CASSFYRDRGSTQYF. Full variable domain (rest looked up from reference TRBV7-9 and TRBJ2-5): DTGVSQNPRHKITKRGQNVTFRCDPISEHNRLYWYRQTLGQGPEFLTYFQNEAQLEKSRLLSDRFSAERPKGSFSTLEIQRTEQGDSAMYLCASSFYRDRGSTQYFGPGTRLLVL.

The chain is built from TRBV27 and TRBJ1-1; D remains ambiguous. Germline lookup yields CDR1 MNHEY and CDR2 SMNVEV (reference sequence). Trimming took off 6 bases at V and 6 bases at J, with 14 bases between the two ends. This CDR3 contains 13 residues. CDR3 region: CASRTNGLAEAFF. The CDR3 DNA reads TGTGCCAGCAGAACAAACGGACTGGCTGAAGCTTTCTTT.

This chain connects TRBV18 to TRBJ1-4; D uncertain. Trimming took off 1 base at V and 8 bases at J, with 8 bases between the two ends. The germline V gene has CDR1 KGHSH and CDR2 LQKENI. CDR3 length: 13 residues. CDR3: CASSPRGHEKLFF. In DNA form, the CDR3 reads TGTGCCAGCTCACCACGAGGGCACGAAAAACTGTTTTTT.

The chain carries TRBV5-1 and TRBJ2-7; 9 nucleotides align to TRBD1. CDR3 length equals 15 residues. Germline V gene data show CDR1 as SGHRS and CDR2 as YFSETQ. The junction had 6 bases not matched to a gene; V was cut back by 1 base and J by 4 bases. In DNA, the CDR3 is TGCGCCAGCAGCTTGTTGCGACAGGGGGAATACGAGCAGTACTTC. As protein: CASSLLRQGEYEQYF.

This chain links TRBV7-3 with TRBJ1-2; D is possibly TRBD1 (6 bases). The CDR3 is 15 amino acids. V was trimmed by 2 bases and J by 5 bases, leaving 15 bases between them. In germline, CDR1 is SGHTA, CDR2 FQGTGA. The CDR3 loop is CASSLSPGEGYGYTF. The CDR3, as DNA: TGTGCCAGCAGCTTATCCCCAGGGGAGGGATATGGCTACACCTTC.

Here the CDR3 reads CASNPGQGDYGYTF. The CDR3 DNA is TGTGCCAGCAACCCAGGGCAGGGGGACTATGGCTACACCTTC. V gene TRBV6-6 combines with J gene TRBJ1-2; 7 bases line up with TRBD1. V was pared by 7 bases and J by 3 bases, with 8 bases of the junction left unmatched. The germline V gene encodes CDR1 MNHNY and CDR2 SVGAGI (reference sequence). The CDR3 contains 14 residues.

The J gene is TRBJ1-1, the V gene TRBV4-1; 8 bases are shared with TRBD1. Trimming at V came to 2 bases and at J to 6 bases, leaving 8 bases not matched to a gene. CDR1 and CDR2 (germline): MGHRA, YSYEKL. The CDR3 sequence is 15 residues long. The CDR3 loop is CASSQRTGNGAEAFF. In DNA form, the CDR3 reads TGCGCCAGCAGCCAACGGACAGGGAACGGCGCTGAAGCTTTCTTT.

The genes are TRBV20-1 and TRBJ2-3; the match to TRBD2 covers 14 bases. Trimming at V came to 3 bases and at J to 2 bases, leaving 16 bases not matched to a gene. Germline CDR1 is DFQATT and CDR2 is SNEGSKA (reference sequence). The CDR3 contains 20 residues. CDR3 sequence: CSASRGTSGGLSDSTDTQYF. The CDR3 coding sequence is TGCAGTGCTAGTCGGGGGACTAGCGGGGGCCTATCAGACTCCACAGATACGCAGTATTTT.

This clone is a singleton in its sample. This sequence joins TRBV19 and TRBJ2-1; TRBD1 matches at 8 bases. Germline CDR1 LNHDA, CDR2 SQIVND (reference sequence). J was trimmed by 7 bases and V by 5 bases; bases with no gene match: 10. The length of the CDR3 is 15 residues. The CDR3 DNA is TGTGCCAGTAGTCGGTGGCAGGGGGCGTTGAATGAGCAGTTCTTC. This sequence encodes CASSRWQGALNEQFF.

For the CDR3, the DNA is TGTGCCCCCTCGGACAGTCTGGTGGGTACGCAGTATTTT. Its protein is CAPSDSLVGTQYF. The chain uses TRBV7-9 and TRBJ2-3; possible D gene TRBD1, 6 bases. Between the trimmed V and J ends, which lost 11 bases and 8 bases, there was a span of 20 bases. Germline CDR1 reads SEHNR; CDR2 reads FQNEAQ (reference sequence). The CDR3 totals 13 residues.